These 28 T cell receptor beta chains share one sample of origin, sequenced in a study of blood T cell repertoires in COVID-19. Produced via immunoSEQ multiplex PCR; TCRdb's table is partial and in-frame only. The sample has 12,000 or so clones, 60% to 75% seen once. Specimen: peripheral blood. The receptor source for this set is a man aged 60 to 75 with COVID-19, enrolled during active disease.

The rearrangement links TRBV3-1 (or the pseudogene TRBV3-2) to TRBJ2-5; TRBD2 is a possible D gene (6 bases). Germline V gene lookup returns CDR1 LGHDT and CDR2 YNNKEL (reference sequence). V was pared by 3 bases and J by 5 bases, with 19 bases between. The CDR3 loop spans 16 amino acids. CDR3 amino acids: CASSHPPRQAGETQYF. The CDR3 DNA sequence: TGTGCCAGCAGCCACCCCCCGAGGCAGGCGGGGGAGACCCAGTACTTC.

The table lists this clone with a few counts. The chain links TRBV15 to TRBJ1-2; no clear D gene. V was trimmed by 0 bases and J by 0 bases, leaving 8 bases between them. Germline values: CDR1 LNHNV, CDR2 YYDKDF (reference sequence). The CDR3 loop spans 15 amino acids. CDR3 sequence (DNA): TGTGCCACCAGCAGAGATCGGGAGGCTAACTATGGCTACACCTTC. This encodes CATSRDREANYGYTF.

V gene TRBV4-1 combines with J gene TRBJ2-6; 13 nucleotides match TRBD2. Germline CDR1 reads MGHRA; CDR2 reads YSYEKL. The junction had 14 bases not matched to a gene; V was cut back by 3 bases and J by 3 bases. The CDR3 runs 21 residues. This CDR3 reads CASSHPALLAGGPIGANVLTF. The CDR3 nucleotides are TGCGCCAGCAGCCACCCAGCCCTACTAGCGGGGGGGCCTATTGGGGCCAACGTCCTGACTTTC.

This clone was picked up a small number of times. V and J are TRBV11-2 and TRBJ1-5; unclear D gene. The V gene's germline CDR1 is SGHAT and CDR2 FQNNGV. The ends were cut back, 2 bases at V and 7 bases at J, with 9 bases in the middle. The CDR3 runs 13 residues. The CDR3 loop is CASSLSHQQPQHF. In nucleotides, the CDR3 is TGTGCCAGCAGCTTATCCCATCAGCAGCCCCAGCATTTT.

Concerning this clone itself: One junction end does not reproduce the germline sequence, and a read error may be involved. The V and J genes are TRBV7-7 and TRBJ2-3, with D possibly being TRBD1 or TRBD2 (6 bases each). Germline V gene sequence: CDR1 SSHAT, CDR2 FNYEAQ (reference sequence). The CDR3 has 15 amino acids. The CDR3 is CASSLGGRNTDTQYF. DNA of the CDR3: TGTGCTAGCAGCTTAGGGGGGAGGAATACAGATACGCAGTATTTT.

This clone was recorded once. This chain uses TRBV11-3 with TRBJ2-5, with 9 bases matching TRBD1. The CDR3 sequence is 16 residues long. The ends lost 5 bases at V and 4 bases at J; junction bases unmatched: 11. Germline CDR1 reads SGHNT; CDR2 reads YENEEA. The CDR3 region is CASSQRGDRARETQYF. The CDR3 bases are TGTGCCAGCAGCCAGAGGGGGGACAGGGCTCGAGAGACCCAGTACTTC.

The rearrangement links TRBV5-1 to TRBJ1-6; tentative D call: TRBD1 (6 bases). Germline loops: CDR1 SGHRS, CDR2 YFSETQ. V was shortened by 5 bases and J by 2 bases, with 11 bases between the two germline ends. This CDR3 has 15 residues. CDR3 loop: CASSSQGAYNSPLHF. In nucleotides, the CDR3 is TGCGCCAGCAGTTCACAGGGAGCCTATAATTCACCCCTCCACTTT.

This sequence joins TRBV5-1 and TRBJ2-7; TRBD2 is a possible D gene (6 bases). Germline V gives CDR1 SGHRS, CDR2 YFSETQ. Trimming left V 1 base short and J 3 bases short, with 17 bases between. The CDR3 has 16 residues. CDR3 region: CASSLMPGDAIYEQYF. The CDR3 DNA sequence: TGCGCCAGCAGCTTGATGCCGGGGGACGCAATCTACGAGCAGTACTTC.

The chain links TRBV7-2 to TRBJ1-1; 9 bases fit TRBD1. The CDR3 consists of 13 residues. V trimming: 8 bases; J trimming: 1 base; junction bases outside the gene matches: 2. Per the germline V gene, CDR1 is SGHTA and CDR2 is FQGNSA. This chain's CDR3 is CASGGQGNTEAFF. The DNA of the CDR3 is TGTGCCAGCGGGGGACAGGGGAACACTGAAGCTTTCTTT.

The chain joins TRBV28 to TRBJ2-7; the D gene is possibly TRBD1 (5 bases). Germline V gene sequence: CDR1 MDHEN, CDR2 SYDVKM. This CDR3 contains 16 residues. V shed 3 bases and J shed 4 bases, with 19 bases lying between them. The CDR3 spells CASSFWQDRKGYEQYF. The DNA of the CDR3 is TGTGCCAGCAGTTTTTGGCAGGATCGTAAGGGGTACGAGCAGTACTTC.

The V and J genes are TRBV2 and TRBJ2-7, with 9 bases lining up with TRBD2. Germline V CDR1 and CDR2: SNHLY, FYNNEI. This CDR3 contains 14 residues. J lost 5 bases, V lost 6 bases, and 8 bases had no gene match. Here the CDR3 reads CASSPAGLAHEQYF. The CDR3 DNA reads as TGTGCCAGCAGCCCGGCGGGACTAGCCCACGAGCAGTACTTC.

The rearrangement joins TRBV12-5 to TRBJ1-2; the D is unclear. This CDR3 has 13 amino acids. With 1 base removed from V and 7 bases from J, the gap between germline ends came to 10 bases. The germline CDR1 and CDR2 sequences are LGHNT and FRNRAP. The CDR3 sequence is CASGLGGESGYTF. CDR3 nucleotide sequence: TGTGCTAGTGGTTTGGGAGGAGAGAGTGGCTACACCTTC.

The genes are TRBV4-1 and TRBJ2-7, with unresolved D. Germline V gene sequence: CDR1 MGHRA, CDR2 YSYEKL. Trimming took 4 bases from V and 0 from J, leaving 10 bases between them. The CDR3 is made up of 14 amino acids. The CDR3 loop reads CASSPEPSSYEQYV. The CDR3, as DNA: TGCGCCAGCAGCCCAGAGCCTAGCTCCTACGAGCAGTACGTC.

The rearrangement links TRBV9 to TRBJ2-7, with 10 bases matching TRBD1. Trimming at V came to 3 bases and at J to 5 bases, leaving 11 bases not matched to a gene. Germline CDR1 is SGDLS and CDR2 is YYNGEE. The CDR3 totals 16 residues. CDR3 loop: CASSAQYGTGVHEQYF. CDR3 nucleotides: TGTGCCAGCAGCGCCCAATACGGGACAGGGGTCCACGAGCAGTACTTC.

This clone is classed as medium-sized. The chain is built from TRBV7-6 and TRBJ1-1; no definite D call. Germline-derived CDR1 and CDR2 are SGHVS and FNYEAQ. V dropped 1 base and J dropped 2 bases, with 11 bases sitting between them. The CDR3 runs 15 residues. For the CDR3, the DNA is TGTGCCAGCAGCTTAGGTCAGGCGGGTAACACTGAAGCTTTCTTT. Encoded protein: CASSLGQAGNTEAFF.

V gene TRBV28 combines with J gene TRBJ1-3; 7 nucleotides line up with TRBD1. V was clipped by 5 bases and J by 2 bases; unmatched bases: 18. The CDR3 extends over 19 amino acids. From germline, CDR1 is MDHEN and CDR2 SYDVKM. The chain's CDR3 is CASSPDRVGSRRAGNTIYF. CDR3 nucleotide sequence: TGTGCCAGCAGTCCTGACAGGGTGGGTTCTCGACGCGCTGGAAACACCATATATTTT.

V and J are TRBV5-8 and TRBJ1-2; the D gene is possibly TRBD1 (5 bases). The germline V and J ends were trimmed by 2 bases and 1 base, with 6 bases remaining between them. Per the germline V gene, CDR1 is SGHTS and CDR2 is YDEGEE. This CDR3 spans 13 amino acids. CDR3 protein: CASSLQVNYGYTF. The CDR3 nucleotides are TGTGCCAGCAGCTTACAGGTTAACTATGGCTACACCTTC. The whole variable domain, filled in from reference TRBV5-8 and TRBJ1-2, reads EAGVTQSPTHLIKTRGQQATLRCSPISGHTSVYWYQQALGLGLQFLLWYDEGEERNRGNFPPRFSGRQFPNYSSELNVNALELEDSALYLCASSLQVNYGYTFGSGTRLTVV.

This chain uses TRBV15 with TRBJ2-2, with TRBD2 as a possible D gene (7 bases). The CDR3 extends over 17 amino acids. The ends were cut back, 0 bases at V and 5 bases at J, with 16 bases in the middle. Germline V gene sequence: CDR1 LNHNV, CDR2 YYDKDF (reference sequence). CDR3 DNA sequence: TGTGCCACCAGCAGAGATCTTGGGGGGGCAGCGACCGGGGAGCTGTTTTTT. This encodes CATSRDLGGAATGELFF.

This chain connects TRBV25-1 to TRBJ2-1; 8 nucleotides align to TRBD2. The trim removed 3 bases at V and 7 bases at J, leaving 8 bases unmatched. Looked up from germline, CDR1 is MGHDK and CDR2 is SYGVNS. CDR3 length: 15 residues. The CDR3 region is CASSDNLGGVNEQFF. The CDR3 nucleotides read TGTGCCAGCAGTGATAATCTCGGGGGGGTGAATGAGCAGTTCTTC.

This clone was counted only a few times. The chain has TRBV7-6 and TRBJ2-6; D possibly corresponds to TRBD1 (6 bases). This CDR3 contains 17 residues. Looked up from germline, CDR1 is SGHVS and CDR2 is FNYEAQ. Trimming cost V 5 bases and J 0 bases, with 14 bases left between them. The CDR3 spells CASSPKQGYSGANVLTF. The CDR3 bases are TGTGCCAGCAGCCCTAAACAGGGCTACTCTGGGGCCAACGTCCTGACTTTC.

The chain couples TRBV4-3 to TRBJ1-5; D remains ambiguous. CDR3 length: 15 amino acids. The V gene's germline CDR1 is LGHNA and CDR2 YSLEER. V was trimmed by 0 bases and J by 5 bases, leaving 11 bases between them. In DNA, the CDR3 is TGCGCCAGCAGCCAAGAGTCGACACAGTATCAGCCCCAGCATTTT. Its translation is CASSQESTQYQPQHF.

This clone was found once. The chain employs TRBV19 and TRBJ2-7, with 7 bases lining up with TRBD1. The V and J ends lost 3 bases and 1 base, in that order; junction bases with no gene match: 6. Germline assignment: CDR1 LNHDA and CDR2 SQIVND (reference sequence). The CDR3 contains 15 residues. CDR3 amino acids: CASSIKETGSYEQYF. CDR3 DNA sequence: TGTGCCAGTAGTATTAAGGAGACAGGGTCCTACGAGCAGTACTTC.

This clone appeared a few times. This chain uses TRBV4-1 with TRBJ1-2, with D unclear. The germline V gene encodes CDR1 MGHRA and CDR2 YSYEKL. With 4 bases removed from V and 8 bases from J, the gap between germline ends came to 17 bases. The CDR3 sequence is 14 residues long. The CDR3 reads CASSLPPGFEGYTF. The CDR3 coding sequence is TGCGCCAGCAGCCTACCTCCCGGGTTTGAGGGCTACACCTTC.

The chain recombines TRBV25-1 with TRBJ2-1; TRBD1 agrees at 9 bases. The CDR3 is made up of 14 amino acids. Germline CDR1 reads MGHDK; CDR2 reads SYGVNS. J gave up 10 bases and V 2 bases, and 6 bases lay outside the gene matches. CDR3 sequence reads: CASSEPGTGKEQFF. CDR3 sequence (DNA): TGTGCCAGCAGTGAACCCGGGACAGGGAAAGAGCAGTTCTTC.

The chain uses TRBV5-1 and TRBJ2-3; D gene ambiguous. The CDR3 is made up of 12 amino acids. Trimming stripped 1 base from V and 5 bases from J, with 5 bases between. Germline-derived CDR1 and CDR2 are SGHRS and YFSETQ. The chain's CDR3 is CASSLQEDTQYF. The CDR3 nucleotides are TGCGCCAGCAGCTTGCAGGAAGATACGCAGTATTTT. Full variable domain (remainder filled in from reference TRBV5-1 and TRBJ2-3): KAGVTQTPRYLIKTRGQQVTLSCSPISGHRSVSWYQQTPGQGLQFLFEYFSETQRNKGNFPGRFSGRQFSNSRSEMNVSTLELGDSALYLCASSLQEDTQYFGPGTRLTVL.

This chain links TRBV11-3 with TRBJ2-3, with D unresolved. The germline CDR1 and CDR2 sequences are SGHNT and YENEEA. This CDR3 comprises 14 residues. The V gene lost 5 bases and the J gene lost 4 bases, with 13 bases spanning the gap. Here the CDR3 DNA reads TGTGCCAGCAGCCAAAAACTAAAGCCAGATACGCAGTATTTT. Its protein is CASSQKLKPDTQYF.

CDR3 DNA sequence: TGTGCCAGCAGTTTCCGGGACAGGGGTTTTGAAGAGACCCAGTACTTC. It encodes CASSFRDRGFEETQYF. This chain connects TRBV6-2 or TRBV6-3 to TRBJ2-5, with 10 positions matching TRBD1. This CDR3 is 16 amino acids long. In germline, CDR1 is MNHEY, CDR2 SVGEGT. V lost 4 bases to trimming and J lost 3 bases; unmatched junction nucleotides: 8.

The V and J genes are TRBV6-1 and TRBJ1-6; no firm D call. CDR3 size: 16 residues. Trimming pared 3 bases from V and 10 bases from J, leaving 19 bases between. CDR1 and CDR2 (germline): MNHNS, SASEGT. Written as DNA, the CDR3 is TGTGCCAGCAGTGATACCACAATCAGACTGGAGTCACCCCTCCACTTT. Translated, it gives CASSDTTIRLESPLHF.